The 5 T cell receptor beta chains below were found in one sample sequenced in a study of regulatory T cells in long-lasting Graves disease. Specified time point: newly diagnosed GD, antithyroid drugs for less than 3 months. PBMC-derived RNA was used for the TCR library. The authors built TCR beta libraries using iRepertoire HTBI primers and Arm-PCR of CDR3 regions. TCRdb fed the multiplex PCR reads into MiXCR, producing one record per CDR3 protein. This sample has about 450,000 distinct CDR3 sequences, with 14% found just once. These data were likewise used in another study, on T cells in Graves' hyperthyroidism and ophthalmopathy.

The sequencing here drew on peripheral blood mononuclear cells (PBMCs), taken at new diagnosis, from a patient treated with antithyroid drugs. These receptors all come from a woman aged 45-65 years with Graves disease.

CDR3 DNA sequence: TGTGCCTGGATCCGAACAGGCACAGGGAGGGGGACCTACGAGCAGTACTTC. This encodes CAWIRTGTGRGTYEQYF. The chain employs TRBV30 and TRBJ2-7; tentatively, D is TRBD2 (7 bases). Germline values: CDR1 GTSNPN, CDR2 SVGIG (reference sequence). The ends were cut back, 4 bases at V and 2 bases at J, with 24 bases in the middle. The CDR3 covers 17 residues. The variable domain in full, with the rest retrieved from reference TRBV30 and TRBJ2-7, is SQTIHQWPATLVQPVGSPLSLECTVEGTSNPNLYWYRQAAGRGLQLLFYSVGIGQISSEVPQNLSASRPQDRQFILSSKKLLLSDSGFYLCAWIRTGTGRGTYEQYFGPGTRLTVT.

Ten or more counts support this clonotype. Here the CDR3 reads CSGAHQNTEAFF. CDR3 coding DNA: TGCAGCGGGGCCCACCAGAACACTGAAGCTTTCTTT. V and J are TRBV29-1 and TRBJ1-1; D is uncertain. Germline CDR1 SQVTM, CDR2 ANQGSEA. The CDR3 loop spans 12 amino acids. V lost 7 bases to trimming and J lost 1 base, with 10 bases between them.

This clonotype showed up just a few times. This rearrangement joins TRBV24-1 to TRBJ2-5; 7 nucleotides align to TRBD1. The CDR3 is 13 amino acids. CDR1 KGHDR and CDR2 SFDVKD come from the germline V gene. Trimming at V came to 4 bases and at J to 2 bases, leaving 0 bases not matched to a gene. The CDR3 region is CATSEGQQETQYF. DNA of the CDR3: TGTGCCACCAGTGAGGGACAGCAAGAGACCCAGTACTTC.

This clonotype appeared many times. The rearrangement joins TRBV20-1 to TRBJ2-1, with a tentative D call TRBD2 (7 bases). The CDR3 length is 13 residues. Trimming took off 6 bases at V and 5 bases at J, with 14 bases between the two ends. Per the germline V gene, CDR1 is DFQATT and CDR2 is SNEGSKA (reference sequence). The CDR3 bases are TGCAGTGCCGGCGGGGGCTTACACAATGAGCAGTTCTTC. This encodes CSAGGGLHNEQFF.

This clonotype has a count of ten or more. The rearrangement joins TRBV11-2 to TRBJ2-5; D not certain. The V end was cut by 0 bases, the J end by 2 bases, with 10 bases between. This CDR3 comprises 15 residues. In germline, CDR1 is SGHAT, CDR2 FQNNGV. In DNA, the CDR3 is TGTGCCAGCAGCTTAGATGTGGGCCAGCAAGAGACCCAGTACTTC. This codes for CASSLDVGQQETQYF.